This passage covers 17 T cell receptor beta chains from one sample sequenced in a study of blood T cell repertoires in COVID-19. TCRdb keeps only in-frame clones here, not all; method: immunoSEQ multiplex PCR. In the table there are about 120,000 clones, about two thirds of which are singletons. The specimen was peripheral blood. These receptors came from a human donor with acute or convalescent COVID-19. The donor label of this sample is uncertain.

The genes are TRBV6-5 and TRBJ1-2; 7 bases map to TRBD1. This CDR3 comprises 11 residues. Germline V gives CDR1 MNHEY, CDR2 SVGAGI. V was pared by 6 bases and J by 8 bases, with 3 bases of the junction left unmatched. The chain's CDR3 is CASSQGEGYTF. DNA for the CDR3: TGTGCCAGCAGCCAGGGGGAAGGCTACACCTTC.

The chain employs TRBV7-2 and TRBJ2-5; no definite D call. The V gene's germline CDR1 is SGHTA and CDR2 FQGNSA. V was trimmed by 5 bases and J by 1 base, leaving 8 bases between them. The CDR3 contains 13 residues. The CDR3 spells CASSPVSQETQYF. CDR3 nucleotides: TGTGCCAGCAGCCCCGTTAGCCAAGAGACCCAGTACTTC.

The gene calls are TRBV21-1 and TRBJ1-6. TRBV21-1 constitutes a pseudogene. CDR3 length: 14 residues. CDR3: CASSKGRGVESLHF. The CDR3 DNA sequence: TGTGCCAGCAGCAAAGGCCGTGGTGTCGAGTCCCTCCACTTT.

The chain is built from TRBV6-1 and TRBJ2-4; a weak D match, TRBD1 (6 bases). This CDR3 region has 16 residues. In germline, CDR1 is MNHNS, CDR2 SASEGT. Trimming removed 4 bases from V and 0 bases from J, with 13 bases in between. This chain's CDR3 is CASSGTGSLAKNIQYF. CDR3 coding DNA: TGTGCCAGCAGTGGTACAGGGAGTCTAGCCAAAAACATTCAGTACTTC.

The V gene is TRBV9, the J gene TRBJ1-2, with 10 positions matching TRBD1. The junction had 3 bases not matched to a gene; V was cut back by 2 bases and J by 8 bases. The CDR3 totals 13 residues. CDR1 and CDR2 from the germline V gene are SGDLS and YYNGEE. The CDR3 loop is CASSVDRGGGYTF. The CDR3 nucleotides read TGTGCCAGCAGCGTGGACAGGGGGGGAGGCTACACCTTC.

The V call is TRBV5-1, the J call TRBJ2-7, with 7 positions matching TRBD2. Losses at the gene ends were 4 bases for V and 4 bases for J; bases not matched to a gene: 11. The CDR3 is 15 amino acids. CDR1 and CDR2 from the germline V gene are SGHRS and YFSETQ. This CDR3 reads CASSGPAGGKYEQYF. The CDR3 DNA reads TGCGCCAGCAGCGGCCCCGCCGGGGGGAAATACGAGCAGTACTTC.

The V and J genes are TRBV5-1 and TRBJ2-7; 8 nucleotides align to TRBD2. J lost 4 bases, V lost 4 bases, and 10 bases had no gene match. This CDR3 comprises 15 residues. CDR1 and CDR2 (germline): SGHRS, YFSETQ. The CDR3 bases are TGCGCCAGCAGCCCCCTGGGGGCGGGGGGTTACGAGCAGTACTTC. It yields the protein CASSPLGAGGYEQYF.

The V gene is TRBV6-5, the J gene TRBJ1-3, with TRBD1 matching over 9 bases. CDR3 length: 16 residues. The germline V gene has CDR1 MNHEY and CDR2 SVGAGI. V gave up 2 bases and J gave up 4 bases; unmatched junction bases: 6. The CDR3 spells CASSYAGQGRGNTIYF. As DNA, the CDR3 is TGTGCCAGCAGTTACGCAGGACAGGGGCGAGGAAACACCATATATTTT.

The rearrangement links TRBV18 to TRBJ1-3; D is perhaps TRBD1 (5 bases). Trimming stripped 0 bases from V and 3 bases from J, with 12 bases between. Per the germline V gene, CDR1 is KGHSH and CDR2 is LQKENI. This CDR3 region has 16 residues. The CDR3: CASSPPSGPIGNTIYF. Here the CDR3 DNA reads TGTGCCAGCTCACCACCTTCAGGGCCGATTGGAAACACCATATATTTT.

In its sample, this clone was seen once. CDR3 sequence reads: CASSPQGTDYGYTF. The CDR3 DNA sequence: TGTGCCAGCTCACCACAAGGGACAGACTATGGCTACACCTTC. The chain recombines TRBV18 with TRBJ1-2, with 7 bases lining up with TRBD1. The length of the CDR3 is 14 residues. CDR1 and CDR2 (germline): KGHSH, LQKENI. Trimming removed 1 base from V and 3 bases from J; junction bases left unmatched: 2.

The chain links TRBV21-1 to TRBJ1-2; whether TRBD1, the table's D call, matches the DNA was not checked. TRBV21-1 represents a pseudogene. This CDR3 has 17 amino acids. The CDR3 protein is CASSRETRGQGGYGYTF. Here the CDR3 DNA reads TGTGCCAGCAGCAGAGAAACCCGGGGACAGGGCGGCTATGGCTACACCTTC.

V is TRBV9 and J is TRBJ1-2; TRBD1 matches 9 bases. The CDR3 sequence is 18 residues long. Germline V gene data show CDR1 as SGDLS and CDR2 as YYNGEE. Losses at the gene ends were 0 bases for V and 2 bases for J; bases not matched to a gene: 11. CDR3 loop: CASSVVLRDRVSNYGYTF. The CDR3 nucleotides read TGTGCCAGCAGCGTAGTGCTGCGGGACAGGGTTTCCAACTATGGCTACACCTTC.

The J gene is TRBJ1-5, the V gene TRBV30; 7 bases align to TRBD1. CDR1 GTSNPN and CDR2 SVGIG come from the germline V gene (reference sequence). This CDR3 comprises 15 residues. V shed 3 bases, J shed 2 bases, and the junction held 7 bases outside the gene matches. This CDR3 reads CAWRGRGGRNQPQHF. For the CDR3, the DNA is TGTGCCTGGAGGGGAAGAGGGGGCCGCAATCAGCCCCAGCATTTT.

This clone was counted a single time. The chain links TRBV28 to TRBJ1-1; D ambiguous. The germline V gene encodes CDR1 MDHEN and CDR2 SYDVKM. Trimming left V 7 bases short and J 8 bases short, with 23 bases between. The CDR3 covers 15 residues. The CDR3 region is CASTLLEVPVGEAFF. CDR3 sequence (DNA): TGTGCCAGCACCTTACTTGAGGTGCCGGTCGGGGAAGCTTTCTTT.

This sequence joins TRBV19 and TRBJ1-1; 8 nucleotides match TRBD1. The CDR3 extends over 15 amino acids. The V gene's germline CDR1 is LNHDA and CDR2 SQIVND (reference sequence). Unmatched junction bases numbered 9, after V lost 3 bases and J lost 6 bases. The CDR3 reads CASSIPPGGYAEAFF. CDR3 nucleotides: TGTGCCAGTAGTATCCCCCCAGGGGGCTACGCTGAAGCTTTCTTT.

The chain employs TRBV7-2 and TRBJ1-6; D is possibly TRBD1 (6 bases). CDR3 size: 14 residues. Trimming took off 5 bases at V and 7 bases at J, with 12 bases between the two ends. Germline CDR1 and CDR2: SGHTA and FQGNSA. This CDR3 is CASSPQGMNSPLHF. The CDR3 nucleotides read TGTGCCAGCAGCCCACAGGGTATGAATTCACCCCTCCACTTT.

V and J are TRBV2 and TRBJ1-5; D remains ambiguous. The CDR3 is made up of 14 amino acids. Deletions cut 2 bases from V and 2 bases from J, with 7 bases between. Germline-derived CDR1 and CDR2 are SNHLY and FYNNEI. CDR3 DNA sequence: TGTGCCAGCAGTGAACAGATGGGCAATCAGCCCCAGCATTTT. Translating gives CASSEQMGNQPQHF.